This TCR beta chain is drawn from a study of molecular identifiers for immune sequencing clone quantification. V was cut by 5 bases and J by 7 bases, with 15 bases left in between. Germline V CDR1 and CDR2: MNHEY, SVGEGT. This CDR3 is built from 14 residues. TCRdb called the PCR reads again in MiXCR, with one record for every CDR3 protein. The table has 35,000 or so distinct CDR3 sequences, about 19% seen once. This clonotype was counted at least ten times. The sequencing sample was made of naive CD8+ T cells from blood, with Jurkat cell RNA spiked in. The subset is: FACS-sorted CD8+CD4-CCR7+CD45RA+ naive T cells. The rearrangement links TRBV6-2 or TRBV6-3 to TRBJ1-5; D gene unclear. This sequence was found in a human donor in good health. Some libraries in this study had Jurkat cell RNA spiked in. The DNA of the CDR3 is TGTGCCAGCAGTAGTGAGAGGGTCTGGCAGCCCCAGCATTTT. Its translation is CASSSERVWQPQHF.